This TCR beta chain was sequenced in a study of blood T cells in healthy people across ages. Study-wide findings and caveats: Estimates of diversity drawn from one million T cells were considered underestimates.

Then a second PCR, running roughly 6 to 11 cycles, was carried out with a sample-barcoded 5' primer and a J-beta primer mix. TCRdb ran MiXCR on the 5' RACE reads and lists one entry per CDR3 protein. Of roughly 2 million distinct CDR3 sequences listed, 40% to 55% are singletons. Only a few counts were recorded for this clonotype. Antigen: not known. Germline-derived CDR1 and CDR2 are MNHEY and SMNVEV (reference sequence). There are 16 residues in the CDR3. The V and J ends lost 7 bases and 1 base respectively, with 19 bases between them. The origin of this receptor is a woman in her 40s in good health. The rearrangement uses TRBV27 and TRBJ2-5, with D perhaps given as TRBD1 or TRBD2 (6 bases each). Sequenced sample: blood. CDR3 DNA: TGTGCCAGCATGCGACTAGGGGGAAGGGTCCAAGAGACCCAGTACTTC. It specifies CASMRLGGRVQETQYF.